The clone carrying this TCR beta chain has a count of ten or more. What it binds is not known. The length of the CDR3 is 15 residues. V was pared by 5 bases and J by 4 bases, with 4 bases of the junction left unmatched. The data were obtained in a study of T cells in Graves' hyperthyroidism and ophthalmopathy. Study-wide results and caveats: Most thyroid clonotypes that were expanded above 0.001 also turned up in blood. Ophthalmopathy was model-predicted a median around 6.7 months pre-onset.

Regions amplified from RNA transcripts were the TCR beta CDR3 regions. HTBI primers drove first-round RT-PCR of the TCR CDR3. TCRdb called the multiplex PCR reads again in MiXCR, with one record for every CDR3 protein. The sample has around 420,000 distinct CDR3 sequences, 15% to 18% seen once. The origin of this receptor is a woman aged 18 to 35 with Graves' hyperthyroidism. This rearrangement joins TRBV12-3 or TRBV12-4 to TRBJ2-5; 13 bases fit TRBD2. Sequenced material: blood. CDR3 sequence: CASSPRLAGGETQYF. Written as DNA, the CDR3 is TGTGCCAGCAGTCCCCGACTAGCGGGGGGAGAGACCCAGTACTTC.